These 2 T cell receptor beta chains share one sample of origin, sequenced in a study of beta chain features in type 1 diabetes (dated by TCRdb to between 2018 and 2020). Library preparation employed the immunoSEQ multiplex PCR assay. The High Capacity cDNA Reverse Transcription Kit was used to reverse transcribe all of the isolated RNA, meaning that expressed TCRB transcripts were what got sequenced. Sourced from immuneACCESS, this table was stored by TCRdb with only in-frame sequences that have V and J called. A share of the clones is absent; for the studies checked, an unresolved V gene accounts for under half, and the remainder has no known explanation. This sample comprises 130,000 to 150,000 clones, less than 9% of them detected only once. 1.1% to 1.5% of the sample comes from the top ten. Sequenced: central memory CD4+ T cells from blood. The receptors come from a woman in her 30s in good health.

This clone has ten or more counts. This rearrangement joins TRBV27 to TRBJ1-2, with a weak D call TRBD1 (6 bases). CDR3 length: 14 residues. Germline CDR1 MNHEY, CDR2 SMNVEV (reference sequence). V dropped 6 bases and J dropped 2 bases, with 13 bases sitting between them. As DNA, the CDR3 is TGTGCCAGCAGCCTGGACAGCCGCAACTATGGCTACACCTTC. This translates into CASSLDSRNYGYTF.

The chain combines TRBV5-1 with TRBJ2-5; 13 bases map to TRBD2. This CDR3 is built from 19 residues. The germline CDR1 and CDR2 sequences are SGHRS and YFSETQ. The trim removed 0 bases at V and 1 base at J, leaving 9 bases unmatched. Here the CDR3 reads CASSLAGLAGVRGQETQYF. CDR3 nucleotide sequence: TGCGCCAGCAGCTTGGCAGGACTAGCGGGAGTACGGGGCCAAGAGACCCAGTACTTC.